The present T cell receptor (beta chain) was sequenced within a study of cytomegalovirus exposure and HLA in healthy donors. Study-wide points: A later analysis showed TCR association rates differing by HLA locus, peaking at DRB1 and lowest at HLA-C. The study had only CMV serostatus as immune exposure information.

The CDR3 runs 13 residues. Trimming took off 3 bases at V and 1 base at J, with 4 bases between the two ends. Germline V gives CDR1 MNHNS, CDR2 SASEGT. A multiplex PCR was run with 60 Vbeta primers and 13 Jbeta primers. Sequencing was performed with immunoSEQ multiplex PCR; in TCRdb, only in-frame clones are kept and a portion is missing. The profile shows about 140,000 clones, roughly 75% of them singletons. With respect to this clone: Its antigen is still unknown.

The receptor was isolated from a man between 25 and 39 years old in good health. The chain combines TRBV6-1 with TRBJ1-5; D gene uncertain. Sequencing was done on a sample of PBMCs. CDR3: CASSDRSNQPQHF. CDR3 DNA sequence: TGTGCCAGCAGTGATAGAAGCAATCAGCCCCAGCATTTT.